The 10 T cell receptor beta chains presented below share a single source sample, sequenced in a study of shared clonotypes between healthy human individuals. Produced via immunoSEQ multiplex PCR; TCRdb's table is partial and in-frame only. The sample shows over 2 million clones, 90% to 95% of them seen only once. Sequenced input: naive CD4+ T cells sorted from blood. Subset: CD45RA+ positively selected. These receptors were collected from a young man in good health.

The chain employs TRBV18 and TRBJ1-1, with 7 bases aligning to TRBD1. The length of the CDR3 is 13 residues. V trimming: 3 bases; J trimming: 6 bases; junction bases outside the gene matches: 4. Germline V lookup: CDR1 KGHSH, CDR2 LQKENI. The CDR3 DNA reads as TGTGCCAGCTCACCGACTACAGGGGCTGAAGCTTTCTTT. Translating gives CASSPTTGAEAFF. The variable domain in full, completed from reference TRBV18 and TRBJ1-1, reads NAGVMQNPRHLVRRRGQEARLRCSPMKGHSHVYWYRQLPEEGLKFMVYLQKENIIDESGMPKERFSAEFPKEGPSILRIQQVVRGDSAAYFCASSPTTGAEAFFGQGTRLTVV.

V and J are TRBV5-1 and TRBJ2-5; 10 bases map to TRBD2. Germline CDR1 and CDR2: SGHRS and YFSETQ. With V trimmed by 3 bases and J by 5 bases, 10 bases remained unmatched. There are 16 residues in the CDR3. This CDR3 is CASSSGGLAAFETQYF. Written as DNA, the CDR3 is TGCGCCAGCAGCTCCGGCGGACTAGCGGCCTTTGAGACCCAGTACTTC. The full variable domain, with the rest looked up from reference TRBV5-1 and TRBJ2-5, is KAGVTQTPRYLIKTRGQQVTLSCSPISGHRSVSWYQQTPGQGLQFLFEYFSETQRNKGNFPGRFSGRQFSNSRSEMNVSTLELGDSALYLCASSSGGLAAFETQYFGPGTRLLVL.

The genes are TRBV9 and TRBJ1-2, with D possibly being TRBD1 (6 bases). The CDR3 runs 15 residues. Germline lookup yields CDR1 SGDLS and CDR2 YYNGEE. Trimming shortened V by 1 base and J by 4 bases, and 14 bases separated the two germline ends. The CDR3 is CASSVKGDGFYGYTF. Here the CDR3 DNA reads TGTGCCAGCAGCGTAAAGGGGGACGGATTCTATGGCTACACCTTC.

This clone was observed once. The V call is TRBV4-1, the J call TRBJ2-5; 7 bases map to TRBD1. This CDR3 has 15 residues. Trimming took 1 base from V and 5 from J; bases not matched to a gene: 7. CDR1 and CDR2 from the germline V gene are MGHRA and YSYEKL. CDR3 residues: CASSQGDLQGETQYF. The CDR3 nucleotides read TGCGCCAGCAGCCAAGGGGACCTACAGGGGGAGACCCAGTACTTC.

The rearrangement uses TRBV27 and TRBJ1-6, with 9 bases identical to TRBD1. After removal of 8 bases from V and 9 bases from J, the junction contained 8 bases not matched to a gene. From germline, CDR1 is MNHEY and CDR2 SMNVEV (reference sequence). The CDR3 is 14 residues long. The CDR3 DNA follows: TGTGCCAGCTCCCCCGACAGGGGGATTTCACCCCTCCACTTT. It encodes CASSPDRGISPLHF.

This chain connects TRBV19 to TRBJ1-1; no clear D. The CDR3 is 13 residues long. V lost 9 bases, J lost 5 bases, and 16 bases lay in between. Germline V gene sequence: CDR1 LNHDA, CDR2 SQIVND (reference sequence). CDR3 sequence: CASVWSPKTEAFF. DNA for the CDR3: TGTGCCAGCGTGTGGAGCCCTAAGACTGAAGCTTTCTTT. Full variable domain (remainder filled in from reference TRBV19 and TRBJ1-1): DGGITQSPKYLFRKEGQNVTLSCEQNLNHDAMYWYRQDPGQGLRLIYYSQIVNDFQKGDIAEGYSVSREKKESFPLTVTSAQKNPTAFYLCASVWSPKTEAFFGQGTRLTVV.

The chain has TRBV5-4 and TRBJ2-5; D is possibly TRBD1 or TRBD2 (5 bases each). CDR3 size: 14 residues. Germline CDR1 is SGHNT and CDR2 is YYREEE (reference sequence). V dropped 1 base and J dropped 1 base, with 8 bases sitting between them. The CDR3 protein is CASSLRGTQETQYF. CDR3 sequence (DNA): TGTGCCAGCAGCTTGAGAGGGACCCAAGAGACCCAGTACTTC. Using reference TRBV5-4 and TRBJ2-5 for the parts outside the CDR3, the full variable domain is ETGVTQSPTHLIKTRGQQVTLRCSSQSGHNTVSWYQQALGQGPQFIFQYYREEENGRGNFPPRFSGLQFPNYSSELNVNALELDDSALYLCASSLRGTQETQYFGPGTRLLVL.

The V call is TRBV27, the J call TRBJ2-7, with D perhaps matching TRBD1 (6 bases). The CDR3 length is 12 residues. V lost 3 bases and J lost 6, with 9 bases in between. Germline V lookup: CDR1 MNHEY, CDR2 SMNVEV (reference sequence). As DNA, the CDR3 is TGTGCCAGCAGTTTTAGGGGGACCGAGCAGTACTTC. This translates into CASSFRGTEQYF.

This clone was seen just once. The rearrangement links TRBV6-1 to TRBJ1-4, with D hard to call. This CDR3 region has 12 residues. Germline V CDR1 and CDR2: MNHNS, SASEGT. Trimming removed 6 bases from V and 5 bases from J, with 7 bases in between. CDR3 loop: CASRWQNEKLFF. The CDR3 DNA is TGTGCCAGCAGGTGGCAGAATGAAAAACTGTTTTTT.

This clone was counted once. The chain employs TRBV4-3 and TRBJ2-2; TRBD1 or TRBD2 may be the D gene (5 bases each). The CDR3 length is 14 residues. The germline V gene has CDR1 LGHNA and CDR2 YSLEER. Trimming removed 0 bases at V and 4 bases at J, with 6 bases between. CDR3 sequence reads: CASSQEGVTGELFF. CDR3 sequence (DNA): TGCGCCAGCAGCCAAGAGGGGGTCACCGGGGAGCTGTTTTTT.